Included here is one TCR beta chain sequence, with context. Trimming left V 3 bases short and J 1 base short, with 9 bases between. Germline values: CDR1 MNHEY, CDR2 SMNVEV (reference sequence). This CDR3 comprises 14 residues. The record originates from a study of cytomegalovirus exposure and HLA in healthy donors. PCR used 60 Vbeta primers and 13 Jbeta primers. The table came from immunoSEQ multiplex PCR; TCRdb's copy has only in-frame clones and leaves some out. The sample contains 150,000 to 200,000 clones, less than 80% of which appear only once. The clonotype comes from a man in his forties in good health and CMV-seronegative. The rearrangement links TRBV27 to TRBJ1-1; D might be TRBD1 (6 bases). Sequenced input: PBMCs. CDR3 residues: CASSFGTPNTEAFF. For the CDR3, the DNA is TGTGCCAGCAGTTTCGGGACACCGAACACTGAAGCTTTCTTT.